Only one count was recorded for the clone carrying this T cell receptor beta chain. Its antigen is unidentified. Compared with germline, one end of the junction differs, possibly owing to a read error. There are 12 residues in the CDR3. CDR1 is MNHEY, CDR2 SVGAGI, per germline. Investigators excluded patients with uncontrolled infection, other autoimmune disease, pregnancy or lactation. RNA transcripts were the template for amplifying TCR beta CDR3 regions. Using the HTBI primer set, a first-round RT-PCR was run on the TCR CDR3. TCRdb re-analysed the multiplex PCR reads in MiXCR, keeping a single row per CDR3 protein. Among about 640,000 distinct CDR3 sequences, roughly 15% were seen once, and the ten largest hold 9.5% to 15%. The data were obtained in a study of T cells in Graves' hyperthyroidism and ophthalmopathy. As for the study in general: Before treatment of any kind, peripheral blood was taken at initial diagnosis.

Findings of the study overall: Ophthalmopathy got predicted by the model a median roughly 6.4 months before its onset.

The gene calls are TRBV6-5 and TRBJ2-7, with D unclear. The source of this sequence is a woman aged 50 to 60 with Graves' ophthalmopathy. The specimen sequenced was blood. As DNA, the CDR3 is TGTGCCAGCAGTTACTCTAGAGACGAGCAGTGCTTC. It is translated as CASSYSRDEQCF.